This TCR beta chain was observed in a study of T cell responses to AZD1222 COVID-19 vaccine. Background on the study: Pooled samples include second doses given at about 4 or 12 weeks. Overall study results and limits: Clonal diversity may have been underestimated, and the donors were mostly white British, with more females than males. Baseline seropositives among AZD1222 recipients totaled only 5 to 7.

Germline CDR1 reads MNHEY; CDR2 reads SVGAGI. Trimming took 0 bases from V and 5 from J; bases not matched to a gene: 5. This CDR3 contains 15 residues. About this clone itself: Its antigen is currently unknown.

Repertoires were generated with immunoSEQ multiplex PCR, while TCRdb's copy carries only in-frame clones and drops some. This table has about 140,000 clones, almost 90% appearing once. The TCR comes from an adult in good health. This sample comprised peripheral blood, obtained on day 0 of AZD1222 vaccination. The chain combines TRBV6-5 with TRBJ2-7, with 9 bases lining up with TRBD1. CDR3 bases: TGTGCCAGCAGTTACTCGTGGGACAGGGTGAACGAGCAGTACTTC. Translation: CASSYSWDRVNEQYF.